The clone carrying this T cell receptor (beta chain) was detected only a few times. The data were produced by immunoSEQ multiplex PCR, yet TCRdb's version contains in-frame clones alone and is incomplete. The table has about 100,000 clones, 70% to 85% seen once; the top ten hold roughly 6.3%. The sample comes from a study of PD-1 blockade in mismatch repair-deficient tumors. The CDR3 totals 14 residues. Germline V gives CDR1 MGHRA, CDR2 YSYEKL. V trimming: 3 bases; J trimming: 4 bases; junction bases outside the gene matches: 5. The clonotype comes from an adult with mismatch repair-deficient cancer. The chain employs TRBV4-1 and TRBJ2-5; TRBD2 matches at 7 bases. The source material was peripheral blood, sampled around 8 months after starting pembrolizumab. The CDR3 protein is CASSQGLLPETQYF. The CDR3 bases are TGCGCCAGCAGCCAGGGACTATTACCAGAGACCCAGTACTTC.